The T cell receptor (beta chain) described here comes from a study of blood T cell repertoires in COVID-19. Study overall: Samples came from the United States, Italy and Spain, spanning acute and convalescent COVID-19.

Profiled with immunoSEQ multiplex PCR; TCRdb holds only in-frame clones, not every one. Of over 400,000 clones listed, 75% to 90% are singletons. Cohort placement rested on clinical history that participants reported themselves. The CDR3 covers 16 residues. Germline-derived CDR1 and CDR2 are SGHRS and YFSETQ. V dropped 0 bases and J dropped 1 base, with 13 bases sitting between them. This TCR was recovered from a woman in her sixties or seventies who had recovered from COVID-19. Sequenced material: PBMCs or T cells enriched from blood (not recorded which). This chain joins TRBV5-1 and TRBJ1-1, with D perhaps TRBD1 (5 bases). Written as DNA, the CDR3 is TGCGCCAGCAGCTTGGAAGCAGGGCGGGGGAACACTGAAGCTTTCTTT. Translated, it gives CASSLEAGRGNTEAFF.